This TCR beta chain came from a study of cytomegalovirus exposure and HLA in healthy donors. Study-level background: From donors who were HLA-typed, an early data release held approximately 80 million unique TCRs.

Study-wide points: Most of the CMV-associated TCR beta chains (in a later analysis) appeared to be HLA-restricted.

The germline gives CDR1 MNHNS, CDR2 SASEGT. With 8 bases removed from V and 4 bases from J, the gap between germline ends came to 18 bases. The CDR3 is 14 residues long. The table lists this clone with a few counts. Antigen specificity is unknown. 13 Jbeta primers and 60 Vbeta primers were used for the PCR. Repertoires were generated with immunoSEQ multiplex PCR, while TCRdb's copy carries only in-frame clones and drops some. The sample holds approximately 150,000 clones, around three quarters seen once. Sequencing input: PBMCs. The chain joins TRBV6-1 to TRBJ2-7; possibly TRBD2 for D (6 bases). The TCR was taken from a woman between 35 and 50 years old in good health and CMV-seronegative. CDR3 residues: CASFFEGGNYEQYF. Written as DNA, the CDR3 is TGTGCCAGCTTTTTCGAGGGCGGGAATTACGAGCAGTACTTC.